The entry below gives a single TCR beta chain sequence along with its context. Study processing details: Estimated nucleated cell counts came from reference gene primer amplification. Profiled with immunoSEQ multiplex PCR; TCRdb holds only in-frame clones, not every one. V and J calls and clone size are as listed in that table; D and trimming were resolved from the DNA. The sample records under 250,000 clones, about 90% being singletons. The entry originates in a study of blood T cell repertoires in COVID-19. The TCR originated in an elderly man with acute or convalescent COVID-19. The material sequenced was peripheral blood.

The CDR3 loop is CASSSDRPYGYTF. Written as DNA, the CDR3 is TGCGCCAGCAGCTCGGACAGACCCTATGGCTACACCTTC. The chain recombines TRBV5-1 with TRBJ1-2, with D possibly matching TRBD1 (6 bases). Germline-derived CDR1 and CDR2 are SGHRS and YFSETQ. This CDR3 contains 13 residues. Trimming shortened V by 3 bases and J by 4 bases, and 10 bases separated the two germline ends.